The text below deals with one T cell receptor beta chain. Its antigen is unidentified. The repertoire was sequenced with immunoSEQ multiplex PCR; TCRdb's copy has only in-frame clones and lacks some. The table has some 130,000 clones, roughly 92% seen once. The sample is drawn from a study of T cell responses to AZD1222 COVID-19 vaccine. The study's findings and limits: Spike-specific TCR breadth and depth grew following two AZD1222 doses. At 160-218 and 743-854, vaccine-associated CD4 TCRs were dominant, and they spanned spike.

The CDR3 has 14 residues. Trimming took 5 bases from V and 4 from J, leaving 15 bases between them. Germline loops: CDR1 SGHDT, CDR2 YYEEEE. The source was peripheral blood, collected on day 0 of AZD1222 vaccination. This receptor was taken from an adult in good health. This rearrangement joins TRBV5-6 to TRBJ1-2, with D unresolved. This CDR3 is CASRGGVRFYGYTF. CDR3 sequence (DNA): TGTGCCAGCAGGGGCGGGGTGAGGTTCTATGGCTACACCTTC.